The next 13 T cell receptor beta chains were all read from a single sample in a study of identical twins. In TCRdb, the 5' RACE reads were re-called with MiXCR into one record per CDR3 protein. The sample contains around 530,000 distinct CDR3 sequences, around 15% of which appear only once. This sample was shared with a second study, whose subject was yellow fever vaccine responses in identical twins.

Sequenced sample: CD4+ T cells sorted from blood. These receptors all come from a woman aged 18-30 years in good health.

The CDR3 coding sequence is TGTGCCAGCAGTTACGGACAGGGACCGATTGGGGAGCTGTTTTTT. This codes for CASSYGQGPIGELFF. The chain uses TRBV6-5 and TRBJ2-2, with 8 bases identical to TRBD1. V trimming: 2 bases; J trimming: 8 bases; junction bases outside the gene matches: 7. Germline V lookup: CDR1 MNHEY, CDR2 SVGAGI. This CDR3 contains 15 residues.

The genes are TRBV9 and TRBJ1-5; D is unresolved. Germline V CDR1 and CDR2: SGDLS, YYNGEE. CDR3 size: 15 residues. Trimming left V 0 bases short and J 0 bases short, with 7 bases between. CDR3 nucleotide sequence: TGTGCCAGCAGCGTAGGGGCAGATAGCAATCAGCCCCAGCATTTT. Its translation is CASSVGADSNQPQHF.

This clonotype was detected a few times. The genes are TRBV28 and TRBJ2-3, with 15 positions matching TRBD2. V gave up 1 base and J gave up 8 bases; unmatched junction bases: 4. The V gene's germline CDR1 is MDHEN and CDR2 SYDVKM. This CDR3 contains 16 residues. The CDR3 sequence: CASSLFGLAGGRTQYF. The CDR3 DNA follows: TGTGCCAGCAGTTTATTCGGACTAGCGGGAGGGCGTACGCAGTATTTT.

The CDR3 is CASSMLAGGPRSTDTQYF. The CDR3 DNA follows: TGTGCCAGCAGCATGCTAGCGGGAGGGCCTCGTAGCACAGATACGCAGTATTTT. The genes are TRBV11-1 and TRBJ2-3, with TRBD2 identical over 12 bases. V dropped 5 bases and J dropped 0; count of bases not matched to a gene: 9. Germline V lookup: CDR1 SGHAT, CDR2 FQDESV (reference sequence). The CDR3 has 18 amino acids.

This clonotype appeared a few times. CDR3 DNA: TGTGCCAGCAGCCAGGACCGGGACAGGGGCAATGAGCAGTTCTTC. It is translated as CASSQDRDRGNEQFF. This chain links TRBV14 with TRBJ2-1; 10 positions match TRBD1. The CDR3 runs 15 residues. CDR1 SGHDN and CDR2 FVKESK come from the germline V gene. V lost 3 bases to trimming and J lost 6 bases; unmatched junction nucleotides: 5. Variable domain in full (rest from reference TRBV14 and TRBJ2-1): EAGVTQFPSHSVIEKGQTVTLRCDPISGHDNLYWYRRVMGKEIKFLLHFVKESKQDESGMPNNRFLAERTGGTYSTLKVQPAELEDSGVYFCASSQDRDRGNEQFFGPGTRLTVL.

The V call is TRBV12-3 or TRBV12-4, the J call TRBJ1-2; possibly TRBD1 for D (6 bases). CDR3 length: 13 residues. Trimming stripped 5 bases from V and 5 bases from J, with 12 bases between. The CDR3 sequence is CASSPRTAYGYTF. The DNA for the CDR3 is TGTGCCAGCAGTCCCCGGACAGCTTATGGCTACACCTTC.

The V and J genes are TRBV11-2 and TRBJ2-2; 7 positions agree with TRBD2. CDR3 length: 14 residues. Germline V gives CDR1 SGHAT, CDR2 FQNNGV. V was clipped by 4 bases and J by 5 bases; unmatched bases: 4. CDR3 protein: CASSSGLQTGELFF. CDR3 coding DNA: TGTGCCAGCAGCTCGGGACTACAAACCGGGGAGCTGTTTTTT.

This clonotype showed up just a few times. This rearrangement joins TRBV4-1 to TRBJ2-4; 8 bases align to TRBD1. V was clipped by 4 bases and J by 9 bases; unmatched bases: 11. Germline lookup yields CDR1 MGHRA and CDR2 YSYEKL. The CDR3 sequence is 15 residues long. Here the CDR3 DNA reads TGCGCCAGCAGCCTATCGGACAGGGATAGTGGCATTCAGTACTTC. Protein product: CASSLSDRDSGIQYF.

This clonotype has a handful of counts. The rearrangement joins TRBV15 to TRBJ2-3, with D possibly matching TRBD1 (5 bases). The germline gives CDR1 LNHNV, CDR2 YYDKDF (reference sequence). Trimming took off 7 bases at V and 6 bases at J, with 14 bases between the two ends. The CDR3 runs to 13 residues. This chain's CDR3 is CATTRQLSDTQYF. Here the CDR3 DNA reads TGTGCCACCACCCGACAGTTATCGGATACGCAGTATTTT.

On this clonotype itself: The junction departs from the called germline gene at one end, perhaps through a read error. V usage is TRBV20-1 and J usage is TRBJ2-1, with 7 bases lining up with TRBD1. The CDR3 consists of 17 residues. Germline CDR1 is DFQATT and CDR2 is SNEGSKA (reference sequence). CDR3 sequence (DNA): TGCTGTGCTAGAGCCACCCCGGACAGGAGCTCCTACAATGAGCAGTTCTTC. It yields the protein CCARATPDRSSYNEQFF.

In its sample, this clonotype was seen a few times. This chain uses TRBV5-1 with TRBJ1-2; unclear D gene. This CDR3 region has 14 residues. V shed 4 bases and J shed 6 bases, with 16 bases lying between them. The V gene's germline CDR1 is SGHRS and CDR2 YFSETQ. DNA of the CDR3: TGCGCCAGCAGCCCAGCCGTCCTTTCGGATGGCTACACCTTC. Its translation: CASSPAVLSDGYTF.

This clonotype was seen just once. CDR3 nucleotides: TGTGCCAGCAGTCCCGGACAGGGGGATCAGCCCCAGCATTTT. It translates to CASSPGQGDQPQHF. J is TRBJ1-5 and V is TRBV28, with TRBD1 identical over 10 bases. CDR1 is MDHEN and CDR2 is SYDVKM in the germline V gene. Germline trimming cut 5 bases from V and 5 bases from J; bases unmatched to any gene: 3. The CDR3 runs 14 residues.

This clonotype showed up just a few times. This rearrangement joins TRBV7-8 to TRBJ2-1; D is unclear. V was clipped by 6 bases and J by 6 bases, with 12 bases between them. CDR1 is SGHVS and CDR2 is FQNEAQ in the germline V gene. The CDR3 contains 13 residues. CDR3 amino acids: CASRGPAINEQFF. The CDR3 coding sequence is TGTGCCAGCAGAGGGCCAGCGATCAATGAGCAGTTCTTC.